This TCR beta chain was recorded in a study of CXCR3-negative and CXCR3-positive naive CD8 T cells. Study overall: The total count of TRB reads reached some 140 million, and each library contributed about 1.5 +/- 0.3 million.

The CDR3 extends over 16 amino acids. Looked up from germline, CDR1 is SEHNR and CDR2 is FQNEAQ (reference sequence). General observations from the study: Whereas memory cells differed, naive CXCR3-negative and CXCR3-positive cells shared similar TRBV-TRBJ usage. Naive cells positive for CXCR3 carried more hydrophobic TRB CDR3s than CXCR3-negative ones. The naive subsets expressed comparable surface CD5, and the authors inferred TCR strength from TRB CDR3 properties. Partly lower CXCR3 expression followed cryopreservation, and most assays relied on fresh PBMCs.

In terms of frequency, this clonotype is medium-sized (0.01 to 0.1%). Its antigen is still unknown. TRB cDNA was prepared as libraries by UMI-labeled 5' RACE. TCRdb re-called the 5' RACE reads and gives one entry per CDR3 protein, without DNA. The sample table sets out about 4,900 distinct CDR3 sequences. The TCR sequence derives from a human donor in good health. Some clones in this sample may be carry-over from other donors' samples. V is TRBV7-9 and J is TRBJ2-3; TCRdb lists TRBD2, though no DNA is available to test this call. Specimen: naive CXCR3+ CD8+ T cells from blood. Regarding subset: CD45RO-CCR7+CD27+CD95- naive CD8+ T cells expressing CXCR3 (TNR3+). This CDR3 is CASSPGTSGNTDTQYF.